Presented here are 16 T cell receptor beta chains from one specimen sequenced in a study of control samples from healthy donors and cancer patients. Only in-frame clones appear in the TCRdb table, and some are missing; sequencing was by immunoSEQ multiplex PCR. This table has 95,000 to 150,000 clones, roughly 92% appearing once. Sequenced: blood. The source is a woman younger than 30 in good health.

The chain couples TRBV19 to TRBJ1-2, with D possibly TRBD1 on 6 matching bases. The germline V gene encodes CDR1 LNHDA and CDR2 SQIVND (reference sequence). The CDR3 is made up of 16 amino acids. Trimming stripped 1 base from V and 6 bases from J, with 18 bases between. The CDR3 DNA follows: TGTGCCAGTAGTATAGCCGGACAGCCTAGTTGGCATGGCTACACCTTC. This translates into CASSIAGQPSWHGYTF.

V usage is TRBV20-1 and J usage is TRBJ2-3; unclear D gene. Deletions cut 4 bases from V and 0 bases from J, with 11 bases between. The CDR3 is 14 amino acids. Germline V gene data show CDR1 as DFQATT and CDR2 as SNEGSKA (reference sequence). In nucleotides, the CDR3 is TGCAGTGCTATTGAACTGACTAGCACAGATACGCAGTATTTT. Encoded protein: CSAIELTSTDTQYF.

The V and J genes are TRBV6-2 or TRBV6-3 and TRBJ2-7, with D maybe TRBD1 (5 bases). The length of the CDR3 is 14 residues. The germline gives CDR1 MNHEY, CDR2 SVGEGT. V shed 2 bases and J shed 2 bases, with 10 bases lying between them. CDR3: CASSYAQGPYEQYF. CDR3 in DNA: TGTGCCAGCAGTTACGCTCAGGGCCCCTACGAGCAGTACTTC.

This sequence joins TRBV30 and TRBJ1-1, with D hard to call. Germline loops: CDR1 GTSNPN, CDR2 SVGIG (reference sequence). The V gene lost 5 bases and the J gene lost 5 bases, with 6 bases spanning the gap. The CDR3 runs to 10 residues. The CDR3: CAWGETEAFF. DNA for the CDR3: TGTGCCTGGGGCGAGACTGAAGCTTTCTTT.

The rearrangement uses TRBV12-3 or TRBV12-4 and TRBJ1-1; no clear D gene. The V gene lost 5 bases and the J gene lost 3 bases, with 7 bases spanning the gap. The CDR3 consists of 12 residues. The CDR3 sequence: CASSRDYTEAFF. The CDR3 DNA sequence: TGTGCCAGCAGTCGCGACTACACTGAAGCTTTCTTT.

This sequence joins TRBV29-1 and TRBJ2-7, with 9 bases that match TRBD1. The CDR3 totals 13 residues. Germline V gives CDR1 SQVTM, CDR2 ANQGSEA. Trimming at V came to 6 bases and at J to 6 bases, leaving 9 bases not matched to a gene. The CDR3: CSVLLNRGPEQYF. The CDR3 DNA reads TGCAGCGTCCTACTAAACAGGGGGCCCGAGCAGTACTTC.

This sequence joins TRBV19 and TRBJ2-7, with TRBD2 identical over 13 bases. V lost 3 bases and J lost 0; bases outside the gene matches: 2. Germline V gene lookup returns CDR1 LNHDA and CDR2 SQIVND (reference sequence). This CDR3 comprises 16 residues. The CDR3 nucleotides read TGTGCCAGTAGTATGGGACTAGCGGGAATCTCCTACGAGCAGTACTTC. This gives the protein CASSMGLAGISYEQYF. Full variable domain (outside the CDR3, taken from reference TRBV19 and TRBJ2-7): DGGITQSPKYLFRKEGQNVTLSCEQNLNHDAMYWYRQDPGQGLRLIYYSQIVNDFQKGDIAEGYSVSREKKESFPLTVTSAQKNPTAFYLCASSMGLAGISYEQYFGPGTRLTVT.

This sequence joins TRBV20-1 and TRBJ2-1; 12 positions match TRBD2. Per the germline V gene, CDR1 is DFQATT and CDR2 is SNEGSKA (reference sequence). This CDR3 contains 22 residues. V lost 3 bases to trimming and J lost 3 bases; unmatched junction nucleotides: 24. The CDR3 reads CSASRPGALAGGTHLRYNEQFF. Written as DNA, the CDR3 is TGCAGTGCTAGTCGGCCCGGCGCTCTAGCGGGGGGGACCCATCTCCGCTACAATGAGCAGTTCTTC.

The rearrangement uses TRBV6-2 or TRBV6-3 and TRBJ1-5; weak D call: TRBD1 (6 bases). The CDR3 has 13 amino acids. Trimming shortened V by 5 bases and J by 7 bases, and 12 bases separated the two germline ends. Per germline, CDR1 MNHEY and CDR2 SVGEGT. The CDR3 region has the DNA TGTGCCAGCAGTCTCAGGGGAACACAGCCCCAGCATTTT. As protein: CASSLRGTQPQHF.

The V gene is TRBV4-2, the J gene TRBJ1-6; the D is unclear. This CDR3 is 15 amino acids long. Trimming removed 5 bases at V and 4 bases at J, with 12 bases between. Germline assignment: CDR1 LGHNA and CDR2 YNFKEQ. The CDR3, as DNA: TGTGCCAGCAGCTCAAGTCAGACTTATAATTCACCCCTCCACTTT. Protein product: CASSSSQTYNSPLHF.

The genes are TRBV27 and TRBJ1-1; 7 bases agree with TRBD1. Germline V CDR1 and CDR2: MNHEY, SMNVEV (reference sequence). This CDR3 contains 16 residues. V shed 5 bases and J 4 bases; nucleotides not matched to a gene: 13. The CDR3 sequence is CASSLHDRARGTEAFF. CDR3 nucleotide sequence: TGTGCCAGCAGTCTCCATGACAGGGCCCGAGGCACTGAAGCTTTCTTT.

This sequence joins TRBV3-1 (or the pseudogene TRBV3-2) and TRBJ2-7; D gene ambiguous. Between the trimmed V and J ends, which lost 4 bases and 0 bases, there was a span of 7 bases. This CDR3 comprises 13 residues. Per the germline V gene, CDR1 is LGHDT and CDR2 is YNNKEL (reference sequence). The CDR3 spells CASSRRVSYEQYF. In nucleotides, the CDR3 is TGTGCCAGCAGCCGGCGCGTCTCCTACGAGCAGTACTTC.

The rearrangement links TRBV18 to TRBJ2-7; TRBD2 matches at 8 bases. Germline assignment: CDR1 KGHSH and CDR2 LQKENI. After removal of 3 bases from V and 3 bases from J, the junction contained 7 bases not matched to a gene. The CDR3 runs to 15 residues. In DNA form, the CDR3 reads TGTGCCAGCTCACCGCAAGCGGGGGACGTCTACGAGCAGTACTTC. It specifies CASSPQAGDVYEQYF.

The chain employs TRBV5-4 and TRBJ1-2, with D perhaps TRBD1 (6 bases). The CDR3 has 17 amino acids. The V and J ends lost 4 bases and 4 bases respectively, with 23 bases between them. Per the germline V gene, CDR1 is SGHNT and CDR2 is YYREEE (reference sequence). The CDR3 protein is CASSQALTGSLGYGYTF. CDR3 coding DNA: TGTGCCAGCAGCCAAGCCCTAACAGGGAGTCTTGGCTATGGCTACACCTTC.

This chain uses TRBV7-2 with TRBJ2-5, with D possibly being TRBD2 (5 bases). The V and J ends lost 7 bases and 5 bases respectively, with 11 bases between them. CDR1 and CDR2 from the germline V gene are SGHTA and FQGNSA. The CDR3 totals 12 residues. CDR3 nucleotide sequence: TGTGCCAGCAAGGGCGGGTCGGAGACCCAGTACTTC. Amino acid sequence: CASKGGSETQYF.

The rearrangement uses TRBV5-1 and TRBJ2-7, with 9 bases lining up with TRBD1. J lost 2 bases, V lost 3 bases, and 6 bases had no gene match. CDR1 and CDR2 from the germline V gene are SGHRS and YFSETQ. The CDR3 is 15 amino acids. CDR3 nucleotide sequence: TGCGCCAGCAGCTGGGGACAGGGCTCTGCCTACGAGCAGTACTTC. Translation: CASSWGQGSAYEQYF.